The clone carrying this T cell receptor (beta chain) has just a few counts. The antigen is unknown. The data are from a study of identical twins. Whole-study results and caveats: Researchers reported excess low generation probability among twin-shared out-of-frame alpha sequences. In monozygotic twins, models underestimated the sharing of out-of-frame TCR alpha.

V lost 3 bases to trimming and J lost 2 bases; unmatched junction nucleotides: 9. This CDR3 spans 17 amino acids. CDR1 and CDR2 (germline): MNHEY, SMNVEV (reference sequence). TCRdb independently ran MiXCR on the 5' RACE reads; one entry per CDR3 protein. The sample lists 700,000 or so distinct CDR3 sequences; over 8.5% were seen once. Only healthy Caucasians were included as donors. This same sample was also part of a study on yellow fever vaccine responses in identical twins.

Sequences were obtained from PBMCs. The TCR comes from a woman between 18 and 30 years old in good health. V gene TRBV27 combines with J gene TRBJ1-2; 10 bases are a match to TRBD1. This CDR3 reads CASSFHQKDRGNYGYTF. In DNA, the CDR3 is TGTGCCAGCAGTTTCCATCAAAAGGACAGGGGGAACTATGGCTACACCTTC.